Listed below are T cell receptor beta chains from one sample, sequenced in a study of T-cell reconstitution after alpha-beta-depleted transplantation in children. TCRdb re-derived calls from the PCR reads in MiXCR, one entry per CDR3 protein. This sample has about 420,000 distinct CDR3 sequences; roughly 16% occur once, and the top ten carry 29%. Sample: PBMCs, mostly from graft donor cells, taken 360 days after TCRalphabeta/CD19-depleted stem cell transplant. Every receptor here comes from a boy under two years old who had a stem cell transplant for Wiskott-Aldrich syndrome, so the T cells may come from the graft donor. Each CDR3 is given with its conserved first and last residue. The D gene is left open where the match is weak. Clone size, where shown, is once, few, many, or a class for clones that have expanded.

clone_size: few
v_call: TRBV18
j_call: TRBJ2-5
d_call: .
cdr3_length: 15
cdr3_aa: CASSPPGKRGETQYF
cdr3_nt: TGTGCCAGCTCACCACCGGGGAAGCGTGGGGAGACCCAGTACTTC

clone_size: .
v_call: TRBV14
j_call: TRBJ1-1
d_call: .
cdr3_length: 12
cdr3_aa: CASSQLYGGAFF
cdr3_nt: TGTGCCAGCAGCCAGCTTTACGGCGGAGCTTTCTTT

clone_size: few
v_call: TRBV5-1
j_call: TRBJ2-7
d_call: TRBD2
cdr3_length: 15
cdr3_aa: CASSLNMGGSHEQYF
cdr3_nt: TGCGCCAGCAGCTTAAATATGGGGGGGAGCCACGAGCAGTACTTC

clone_size: few
v_call: TRBV2
j_call: TRBJ2-1
d_call: .
cdr3_length: 13
cdr3_aa: CAIRGGGYNEQFF
cdr3_nt: TGTGCAATCAGGGGGGGGGGCTACAATGAGCAGTTCTTC

clone_size: many
v_call: TRBV5-1
j_call: TRBJ2-1
d_call: .
cdr3_length: 15
cdr3_aa: CASSLDGGSYNEQFF
cdr3_nt: TGTGCCAGCAGCTTAGATGGGGGCTCCTACAATGAGCAGTTCTTC

clone_size: .
v_call: TRBV20-1
j_call: TRBJ1-6
d_call: TRBD1
cdr3_length: 13
cdr3_aa: CSARDRGGSPLHF
cdr3_nt: TGCAGTGCTAGAGACAGGGGGGGATCACCCCTCCACTTT

clone_size: few
v_call: TRBV9
j_call: TRBJ2-1
d_call: .
cdr3_length: 15
cdr3_aa: CASSVGGSYHNEQFF
cdr3_nt: TGTGCCAGCAGCGTAGGGGGCAGCTACCACAATGAGCAGTTCTTC

clone_size: few
v_call: TRBV12-3/TRBV12-4
j_call: TRBJ1-5
d_call: TRBD1
cdr3_length: 13
cdr3_aa: CASWGQGDQPQHF
cdr3_nt: TGTGCCAGCTGGGGACAGGGGGATCAGCCCCAGCATTTT

clone_size: few
v_call: TRBV7-2
j_call: TRBJ2-7
d_call: TRBD2
cdr3_length: 14
cdr3_aa: CASSFSTSIYEQYF
cdr3_nt: TGTGCCAGCAGCTTTTCGACTAGCATCTACGAGCAGTACTTC

clone_size: .
v_call: TRBV5-1
j_call: TRBJ2-1
d_call: TRBD2
cdr3_length: 19
cdr3_aa: CASSLSGLAALSRDNEQFF
cdr3_nt: TGCGCCAGCAGCCTCTCGGGACTAGCGGCCCTTTCTAGGGACAATGAGCAGTTCTTC

clone_size: .
v_call: TRBV30
j_call: TRBJ1-5
d_call: TRBD1
cdr3_length: 14
cdr3_aa: CAWSGDSSNQPQHF
cdr3_nt: TGTGCCTGGAGTGGGGACAGTAGCAATCAGCCCCAGCATTTT

clone_size: .
v_call: TRBV5-6
j_call: TRBJ2-3
d_call: TRBD1
cdr3_length: 11
cdr3_aa: CASSSGQAQYF
cdr3_nt: TGTGCCAGCAGCTCAGGACAGGCGCAGTATTTT

clone_size: few
v_call: TRBV12-3/TRBV12-4
j_call: TRBJ2-7
d_call: TRBD1
cdr3_length: 12
cdr3_aa: CASRSDRDEQYF
cdr3_nt: TGTGCCAGCAGATCGGACAGGGACGAGCAGTACTTC

clone_size: many
v_call: TRBV28
j_call: TRBJ2-5
d_call: TRBD2
cdr3_length: 17
cdr3_aa: CASSLWRAGGPQETQYF
cdr3_nt: TGTGCCAGCAGTTTATGGAGGGCGGGGGGGCCTCAAGAGACCCAGTACTTC

clone_size: .
v_call: TRBV12-3/TRBV12-4
j_call: TRBJ1-1
d_call: TRBD1
cdr3_length: 16
cdr3_aa: CASSPRQGKGITEAFF
cdr3_nt: TGTGCCAGCAGCCCAAGACAGGGGAAGGGGATCACTGAAGCTTTCTTT

clone_size: .
v_call: TRBV12-3/TRBV12-4
j_call: TRBJ2-6
d_call: .
cdr3_length: 16
cdr3_aa: CASSTARTAGANVLTF
cdr3_nt: TGTGCCAGCAGTACAGCACGGACAGCTGGGGCCAACGTCCTGACTTTC

clone_size: .
v_call: TRBV29-1
j_call: TRBJ2-5
d_call: TRBD1
cdr3_length: 14
cdr3_aa: CSVYRATGGETQYF
cdr3_nt: TGCAGCGTGTACAGGGCCACAGGGGGAGAGACCCAGTACTTC

clone_size: few
v_call: TRBV12-3/TRBV12-4
j_call: TRBJ1-5
d_call: TRBD1
cdr3_length: 14
cdr3_aa: CASSRQGNVQPQHF
cdr3_nt: TGTGCCAGCAGCAGACAGGGGAATGTTCAGCCCCAGCATTTT

clone_size: .
v_call: TRBV11-2
j_call: TRBJ2-5
d_call: .
cdr3_length: 13
cdr3_aa: CASSFSPQETQYF
cdr3_nt: TGTGCCAGCAGCTTCTCTCCACAAGAGACCCAGTACTTC

clone_size: many
v_call: TRBV7-9
j_call: TRBJ1-2
d_call: TRBD1
cdr3_length: 15
cdr3_aa: CASSLFDRGDYGYTF
cdr3_nt: TGTGCCAGCAGCTTATTCGACAGGGGGGACTATGGCTACACCTTC

clone_size: few
v_call: TRBV5-1
j_call: TRBJ2-5
d_call: .
cdr3_length: 18
cdr3_aa: CASSLDPSPSWDGETQYF
cdr3_nt: TGCGCCAGCAGCTTGGACCCTAGCCCGTCGTGGGACGGGGAGACCCAGTACTTC

clone_size: .
v_call: TRBV6-2/TRBV6-3
j_call: TRBJ2-7
d_call: .
cdr3_length: 18
cdr3_aa: CASSYSTRRQHSLYEQYF
cdr3_nt: TGTGCCAGCAGTTACTCGACGCGCAGGCAGCATTCTTTATACGAGCAGTACTTC

clone_size: .
v_call: TRBV3-1
j_call: TRBJ2-1
d_call: TRBD2
cdr3_length: 15
cdr3_aa: CASSAGLAASNEQFF
cdr3_nt: TGTGCCAGCAGCGCAGGACTAGCGGCTTCCAATGAGCAGTTCTTC

clone_size: few
v_call: TRBV5-8
j_call: TRBJ1-5
d_call: .
cdr3_length: 14
cdr3_aa: CASSSGGGRQPQHF
cdr3_nt: TGTGCCAGCAGCTCCGGGGGAGGGCGTCAGCCCCAGCATTTT

clone_size: .
v_call: TRBV5-1
j_call: TRBJ2-5
d_call: TRBD1
cdr3_length: 17
cdr3_aa: CASSLAIGPRTGETQYF
cdr3_nt: TGCGCCAGCAGCTTGGCCATCGGCCCTCGGACAGGAGAGACCCAGTACTTC

clone_size: .
v_call: TRBV4-1
j_call: TRBJ2-7
d_call: TRBD1
cdr3_length: 18
cdr3_aa: CASSQDSRQTGVPYEQYF
cdr3_nt: TGCGCCAGCAGCCAAGATTCCAGGCAGACAGGGGTCCCCTACGAGCAGTACTTC

clone_size: few
v_call: TRBV20-1
j_call: TRBJ2-5
d_call: TRBD2
cdr3_length: 14
cdr3_aa: CSAHLAGVGETQYF
cdr3_nt: TGCAGTGCACACCTAGCGGGAGTCGGAGAGACCCAGTACTTC

clone_size: few
v_call: TRBV5-1
j_call: TRBJ1-3
d_call: .
cdr3_length: 14
cdr3_aa: CASSLGGSGFTIYF
cdr3_nt: TGCGCCAGCAGCTTGGGTGGCAGCGGCTTCACCATATATTTT

clone_size: few
v_call: TRBV12-3/TRBV12-4
j_call: TRBJ2-7
d_call: .
cdr3_length: 14
cdr3_aa: CASSLGGSETAQYF
cdr3_nt: TGTGCCAGCAGTTTAGGTGGCTCCGAAACGGCGCAGTACTTC

clone_size: few
v_call: TRBV6-2/TRBV6-3
j_call: TRBJ2-7
d_call: .
cdr3_length: 13
cdr3_aa: CASSGDGTYEQYF
cdr3_nt: TGTGCCAGCAGCGGGGACGGAACCTACGAGCAGTACTTC

clone_size: .
v_call: TRBV12-3/TRBV12-4
j_call: TRBJ2-3
d_call: .
cdr3_length: 16
cdr3_aa: CASTGTWGTSTDTQYF
cdr3_nt: TGTGCCAGCACCGGGACCTGGGGTACTAGCACAGATACGCAGTATTTT

clone_size: .
v_call: TRBV7-9
j_call: TRBJ2-1
d_call: TRBD1
cdr3_length: 16
cdr3_aa: CASSWGQRLYNSEQFF
cdr3_nt: TGTGCCAGCAGCTGGGGACAGAGGCTCTACAATAGTGAGCAGTTCTTC

clone_size: .
v_call: TRBV18
j_call: TRBJ1-1
d_call: .
cdr3_length: 15
cdr3_aa: CASSPPKGEDTEAFF
cdr3_nt: TGTGCCAGCTCACCACCGAAGGGGGAGGACACTGAAGCTTTCTTT

clone_size: few
v_call: TRBV29-1
j_call: TRBJ1-2
d_call: .
cdr3_length: 14
cdr3_aa: CSVRGSEGLYGYTF
cdr3_nt: TGCAGCGTTCGGGGTTCCGAGGGTTTATATGGCTACACCTTC

clone_size: .
v_call: TRBV30
j_call: TRBJ2-1
d_call: .
cdr3_length: 15
cdr3_aa: CAWSGSWQLSNEQFF
cdr3_nt: TGTGCCTGGAGTGGCTCTTGGCAGTTAAGCAATGAGCAGTTCTTC

clone_size: many
v_call: TRBV29-1
j_call: TRBJ2-1
d_call: TRBD1
cdr3_length: 13
cdr3_aa: CSAEGASYNEQFF
cdr3_nt: TGCAGCGCTGAGGGGGCCTCCTACAATGAGCAGTTCTTC

clone_size: .
v_call: TRBV28
j_call: TRBJ2-4
d_call: .
cdr3_length: 17
cdr3_aa: CASRGLGGAVAKNIQYF
cdr3_nt: TGTGCCAGCAGGGGCCTTGGGGGGGCAGTAGCCAAAAACATTCAGTACTTC

clone_size: many
v_call: TRBV29-1
j_call: TRBJ2-7
d_call: .
cdr3_length: 13
cdr3_aa: CSVELSPSYEQYF
cdr3_nt: TGCAGCGTTGAACTGTCACCTTCCTACGAGCAGTACTTC

clone_size: once
v_call: TRBV6-1
j_call: TRBJ2-7
d_call: TRBD2
cdr3_length: 15
cdr3_aa: CASRGTSGGLYEQYF
cdr3_nt: TGTGCCAGCAGGGGGACTAGCGGGGGGCTCTACGAGCAGTACTTC

clone_size: few
v_call: TRBV4-3
j_call: TRBJ2-1
d_call: .
cdr3_length: 13
cdr3_aa: CASSQPPFGRQFF
cdr3_nt: TGCGCCAGCAGCCAGCCCCCGTTTGGGAGGCAATTCTTC

clone_size: .
v_call: TRBV5-1
j_call: TRBJ2-2
d_call: .
cdr3_length: 18
cdr3_aa: CASSLGLSWGPNTGELFF
cdr3_nt: TGCGCCAGCAGCTTGGGACTCTCGTGGGGACCGAACACCGGGGAGCTGTTTTTT

clone_size: few
v_call: TRBV5-1
j_call: TRBJ2-7
d_call: .
cdr3_length: 13
cdr3_aa: CASSWQGSYEQYF
cdr3_nt: TGCGCCAGCAGCTGGCAGGGGAGCTACGAGCAGTACTTC

clone_size: .
v_call: TRBV6-5
j_call: TRBJ2-7
d_call: .
cdr3_length: 15
cdr3_aa: CASSYSRGSFYEQYF
cdr3_nt: TGTGCCAGCAGTTACTCCCGGGGCTCCTTCTACGAGCAGTACTTC

clone_size: many
v_call: TRBV12-3/TRBV12-4
j_call: TRBJ2-4
d_call: .
cdr3_length: 11
cdr3_aa: CASSLKNIQYF
cdr3_nt: TGTGCCAGCAGTTTGAAAAACATTCAGTACTTC

clone_size: .
v_call: TRBV5-1
j_call: TRBJ2-4
d_call: .
cdr3_length: 16
cdr3_aa: CASSTAPDGAKNIQYF
cdr3_nt: TGCGCCAGCAGCACCGCTCCGGACGGGGCCAAAAACATTCAGTACTTC

clone_size: .
v_call: TRBV28
j_call: TRBJ2-5
d_call: TRBD2
cdr3_length: 20
cdr3_aa: CASRPRPGLAGGPYQETQYF
cdr3_nt: TGTGCCAGCAGGCCAAGACCTGGACTAGCGGGGGGCCCGTACCAAGAGACCCAGTACTTC

clone_size: many
v_call: TRBV5-1
j_call: TRBJ2-7
d_call: .
cdr3_length: 14
cdr3_aa: CASRTNRGYYEQYF
cdr3_nt: TGCGCCAGCAGGACCAATAGGGGTTACTACGAGCAGTACTTC